A single sample gave rise to the 18 T cell receptor beta chains below, sequenced in a study of OX40 agonist ivuxolimab in advanced cancers. Repertoires were generated with immunoSEQ multiplex PCR, while TCRdb's copy carries only in-frame clones and drops some. The data show 80,000 to 100,000 clones, 80% to 95% seen once. The sample here was CD4+ or CD8+ T cells sorted from blood, taken in a trial of the OX40 agonist ivuxolimab. These receptor sequences come from an adult with an advanced solid tumor such as melanoma, head and neck, liver or kidney cancer.

This chain links TRBV4-1 with TRBJ2-3; D gene ambiguous. The CDR3 runs 12 residues. Germline CDR1 and CDR2: MGHRA and YSYEKL. V was pared by 3 bases and J by 4 bases, with 5 bases between. The CDR3 region is CASSQVADTQYF. The CDR3 bases are TGCGCCAGCAGCCAGGTGGCAGATACGCAGTATTTT.

The chain is built from TRBV11-2 and TRBJ2-1; TRBD2 matches 11 bases. V shed 5 bases and J 9 bases; nucleotides not matched to a gene: 15. From germline, CDR1 is SGHAT and CDR2 FQNNGV. CDR3 length equals 17 residues. In DNA, the CDR3 is TGTGCCAGCAGCCATGCCCCTTCGCTTAGCGGGAGGGCTGAGCAGTTCTTC. It is translated as CASSHAPSLSGRAEQFF. Variable domain in full (rest from reference TRBV11-2 and TRBJ2-1): EAGVAQSPRYKIIEKRQSVAFWCNPISGHATLYWYQQILGQGPKLLIQFQNNGVVDDSQLPKDRFSAERLKGVDSTLKIQPAKLEDSAVYLCASSHAPSLSGRAEQFFGPGTRLTVL.

The genes are TRBV19 and TRBJ2-6; 7 bases map to TRBD1. Germline assignment: CDR1 LNHDA and CDR2 SQIVND (reference sequence). Trimming at V came to 5 bases and at J to 2 bases, leaving 3 bases not matched to a gene. The CDR3 is made up of 15 amino acids. CDR3 sequence: CASSPTGAGANVLTF. The CDR3 bases are TGTGCCAGTAGTCCCACAGGGGCTGGGGCCAACGTCCTGACTTTC.

The chain uses TRBV27 and TRBJ2-3, with D possibly matching TRBD1 (5 bases). Germline assignment: CDR1 MNHEY and CDR2 SMNVEV (reference sequence). The CDR3 is 14 amino acids. V lost 6 bases to trimming and J lost 3 bases, with 13 bases between them. CDR3 nucleotide sequence: TGTGCCAGCAGACCAAGGGCAGGGACAGATACGCAGTATTTT. Translation: CASRPRAGTDTQYF.

The chain recombines TRBV20-1 with TRBJ1-1; D gene uncertain. This CDR3 has 11 amino acids. V dropped 3 bases and J dropped 4 bases, with 6 bases sitting between them. Germline values: CDR1 DFQATT, CDR2 SNEGSKA (reference sequence). CDR3 sequence: CSASIGTEAFF. The CDR3 coding sequence is TGCAGTGCTAGTATCGGCACTGAAGCTTTCTTT.

This chain uses TRBV23-1 with TRBJ1-1; D is unresolved. TRBV23-1 is an ORF, with its function uncertain. This CDR3 contains 11 residues. Trimming left V 11 bases short and J 7 bases short, with 14 bases between. The CDR3 reads CAAFLRGEAFF. Here the CDR3 DNA reads TGCGCCGCCTTTCTCCGTGGTGAAGCTTTCTTT.

The genes are TRBV2 and TRBJ1-1; no clear D. The V and J ends lost 0 bases and 5 bases respectively, with 7 bases between them. CDR1 and CDR2 (germline): SNHLY, FYNNEI. The CDR3 extends over 13 amino acids. The CDR3 DNA reads as TGTGCCAGCAGTGAAGCGAGAGCTACTGAAGCTTTCTTT. This sequence encodes CASSEARATEAFF.

The genes are TRBV19 and TRBJ1-5, with 8 bases that match TRBD1. V lost 5 bases and J lost 4; bases outside the gene matches: 4. The CDR3 has 14 amino acids. Per germline, CDR1 LNHDA and CDR2 SQIVND (reference sequence). CDR3 sequence (DNA): TGTGCCAGTAGTGCAGGGGGCGGGAATCAGCCCCAGCATTTT. It encodes CASSAGGGNQPQHF.

This chain joins TRBV18 and TRBJ1-1; D is ambiguous. The CDR3 has 18 amino acids. Trimming took 3 bases from V and 0 from J, leaving 20 bases between them. Germline V gives CDR1 KGHSH, CDR2 LQKENI. The CDR3 is CASSPRSLGGLMNTEAFF. CDR3 DNA: TGTGCCAGCTCACCCCGTTCCTTGGGAGGGTTGATGAACACTGAAGCTTTCTTT.

A single count supports this clone. The rearrangement joins TRBV9 to TRBJ2-3; D remains unclear. Germline V CDR1 and CDR2: SGDLS, YYNGEE. The V end was cut by 3 bases, the J end by 1 base, with 6 bases between. This CDR3 is 13 amino acids long. In DNA, the CDR3 is TGTGCCAGCAGCGCCATAGGCACAGATACGCAGTATTTT. Amino acid sequence: CASSAIGTDTQYF.

The chain has TRBV28 and TRBJ2-7; D possibly corresponds to TRBD1 (5 bases). Germline loops: CDR1 MDHEN, CDR2 SYDVKM. CDR3 length: 18 residues. V was pared by 4 bases and J by 0 bases, with 22 bases between. DNA for the CDR3: TGTGCCAGCAGTTCCTCTAGAGTGAGACAGAAAAGCTCCTACGAGCAGTACTTC. It encodes CASSSSRVRQKSSYEQYF.

The chain uses TRBV9 and TRBJ1-2, with D possibly matching TRBD1 (5 bases). Per the germline V gene, CDR1 is SGDLS and CDR2 is YYNGEE. This CDR3 spans 17 amino acids. V was shortened by 0 bases and J by 6 bases, with 21 bases between the two germline ends. The CDR3 region is CASSVGKGRGDLDGYTF. CDR3 nucleotides: TGTGCCAGCAGCGTAGGAAAAGGGAGAGGGGACCTCGATGGCTACACCTTC.

V usage is TRBV5-4 and J usage is TRBJ1-1, with no clear D. The V end lost 0 bases, the J end lost 4 bases, and 7 bases lay between the germline ends. This CDR3 has 13 amino acids. Germline V lookup: CDR1 SGHNT, CDR2 YYREEE (reference sequence). This CDR3 reads CASSLGAATEAFF. In DNA form, the CDR3 reads TGTGCCAGCAGCTTGGGGGCAGCCACTGAAGCTTTCTTT.

V gene TRBV21-1 combines with J gene TRBJ2-7; the DNA was not compared with TRBD2, the D call given in the table. TRBV21-1 is listed as a pseudogene. This CDR3 has 16 residues. CDR3 bases: TGTGCCAGCAGCAAATGCTCTAGCGGGAGAGCTTACGAGCAGTACTTC. Translation gives CASSKCSSGRAYEQYF.

This chain connects TRBV18 to TRBJ2-3; D is undetermined. CDR3 length: 14 amino acids. In germline, CDR1 is KGHSH, CDR2 LQKENI. Trimming shortened V by 3 bases and J by 2 bases, and 9 bases separated the two germline ends. The CDR3 protein is CASSPTGFTDTQYF. The CDR3 DNA reads TGTGCCAGCTCACCCACCGGATTCACAGATACGCAGTATTTT.

The chain carries TRBV7-6 and TRBJ2-7; D might be TRBD2 (6 bases). V was shortened by 5 bases and J by 3 bases, with 11 bases between the two germline ends. The germline V gene encodes CDR1 SGHVS and CDR2 FNYEAQ. The CDR3 loop spans 13 amino acids. For the CDR3, the DNA is TGTGCCAGCAGCGGCGGGGCTTTCTACGAGCAGTACTTC. Amino acids: CASSGGAFYEQYF. Complete variable domain (other parts from reference TRBV7-6 and TRBJ2-7): GAGVSQSPRYKVTKRGQDVALRCDPISGHVSLYWYRQALGQGPEFLTYFNYEAQQDKSGLPNDRFSAERPEGSISTLTIQRTEQRDSAMYRCASSGGAFYEQYFGPGTRLTVT.

This sequence joins TRBV4-3 and TRBJ2-3, with TRBD1 as a possible D gene (6 bases). Germline values: CDR1 LGHNA, CDR2 YSLEER. CDR3 length: 17 amino acids. The germline V and J ends were trimmed by 0 bases and 4 bases, with 17 bases remaining between them. The CDR3 nucleotides read TGCGCCAGCAGCCAAGATGGGTCCAGGGGCGCCGCAGATACGCAGTATTTT. This translates into CASSQDGSRGAADTQYF.

V is TRBV5-5 and J is TRBJ1-1; tentatively, D is TRBD1 (5 bases). This CDR3 spans 13 amino acids. Trimming pared 4 bases from V and 1 base from J, leaving 8 bases between. Germline lookup yields CDR1 SGHKS and CDR2 YYEKEE (reference sequence). CDR3 sequence: CASSADTNTEAFF. CDR3 nucleotides: TGTGCCAGCAGCGCGGACACGAACACTGAAGCTTTCTTT.